The entry below gives a single T cell receptor beta chain sequence along with its context. This sample was included in a study of blood T cell repertoires in COVID-19. Study as a whole: The origin of the acute and convalescent COVID-19 samples was the United States, Italy and Spain. T cells, B-cell-depleted T cells, or PBMCs supplied cDNA or gDNA.

Under the authors' procedure: Amplification from reference gene primers served as the basis for estimated nucleated cell counts. TCRdb keeps only in-frame clones here, not all; method: immunoSEQ multiplex PCR. Clonal size and the V and J genes are those of that table, whereas D and trimming came from the DNA. The sample gives about 280,000 clones, approximately 83% of which show up once; roughly 2.1% is in the top ten. V dropped 1 base and J dropped 6 bases, with 10 bases sitting between them. The V gene's germline CDR1 is SGHDT and CDR2 YYEEEE. This CDR3 spans 14 amino acids. The clonotype originates from a woman aged 25-40 years who had recovered from COVID-19. The chain recombines TRBV5-6 with TRBJ1-4; no reliable D call. The sample comprised peripheral blood. The chain's CDR3 is CASSLSRRHEKLFF. The CDR3 region has the DNA TGTGCCAGCAGCTTGTCCCGCAGGCATGAAAAACTGTTTTTT.